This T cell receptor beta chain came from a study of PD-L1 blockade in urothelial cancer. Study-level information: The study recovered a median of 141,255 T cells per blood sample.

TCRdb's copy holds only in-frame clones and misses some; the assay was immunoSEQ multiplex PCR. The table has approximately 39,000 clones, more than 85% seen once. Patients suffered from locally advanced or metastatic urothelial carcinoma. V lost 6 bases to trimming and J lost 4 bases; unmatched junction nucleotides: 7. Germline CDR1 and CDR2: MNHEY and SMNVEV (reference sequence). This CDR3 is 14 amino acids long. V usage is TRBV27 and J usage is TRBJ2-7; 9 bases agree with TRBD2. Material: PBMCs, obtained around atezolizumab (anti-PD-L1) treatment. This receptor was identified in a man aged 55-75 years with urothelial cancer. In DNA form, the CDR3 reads TGTGCCAGCAGCCTCACTAGCGGGCCTTACGAGCAGTACTTC. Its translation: CASSLTSGPYEQYF.